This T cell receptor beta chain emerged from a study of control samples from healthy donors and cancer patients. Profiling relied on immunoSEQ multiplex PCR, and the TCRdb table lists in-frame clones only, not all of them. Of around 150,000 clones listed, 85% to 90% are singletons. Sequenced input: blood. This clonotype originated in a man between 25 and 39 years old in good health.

CDR3 amino acids: CASLGDRLNTEAFF. The CDR3 bases are TGTGCCAGCCTAGGGGACAGACTGAACACTGAAGCTTTCTTT. The chain uses TRBV18 and TRBJ1-1; 7 bases align to TRBD1. Trimming took 8 bases from V and 0 from J; bases not matched to a gene: 6. CDR1 is KGHSH and CDR2 is LQKENI in the germline V gene. The CDR3 has 14 residues.